Sequencing of this T cell receptor beta chain was carried out in a study of CD8+ T cells in alopecia areata. The overall study: A regimen of oral tofacitinib, 5 to 10 mg twice daily, was given to treated patients. Using the percentage of affected scalp area, treated patients' severity was scored.

Regarding the study as a whole: Because of a solitary nonresponder, the connection of baseline CD8+ expansion to response stays uncertain.

Documented treatment: oral pan-JAK inhibitor, 5-10 mg twice daily. Extraction of RNA preceded its reverse transcription into cDNA, which served as the sequencing template. TCRdb keeps only in-frame clones here, not all; method: immunoSEQ multiplex PCR. The sample holds some 150,000 clones, around 86% seen once. Comments on this clone: Its target is unknown.

The germline V gene encodes CDR1 SNHLY and CDR2 FYNNEI. V dropped 8 bases and J dropped 6; count of bases not matched to a gene: 7. The CDR3 covers 13 residues. This receptor was obtained from a human donor with alopecia areata. The chain links TRBV2 to TRBJ2-3; TRBD2 agrees at 8 bases. The source material was CD8+ T cells sorted from blood, sampled at week 4, from a patient treated with tofacitinib. CDR3 in amino acids: CASRPLAGDTQYF. The CDR3 bases are TGTGCCAGCCGACCCCTAGCGGGTGATACGCAGTATTTT.